Presented here are 30 T cell receptor beta chains from one specimen sequenced in a study of blood T cell repertoires in COVID-19 (dated by TCRdb to the early 2020s). Library generation was performed with the immunoSEQ multiplex PCR assay. TCRdb obtained this table from immuneACCESS and retained in-frame rearrangements with V and J assigned. These tables miss some clones; where compared with another copy, unresolved V genes account for less than half of the shortfall, and the remainder is unexplained. The sample table contains about 290,000 clones; only one count was recorded for around nine tenths of them. About 1.7% of the sample belongs to the ten largest clones. Sequencing was performed on PBMCs or T cells enriched from blood (not recorded which). These receptors all come from a woman between 35 and 50 years old who had recovered from COVID-19.

J is TRBJ1-2 and V is TRBV29-1; 7 bases line up with TRBD1. Unmatched junction bases numbered 7, after V lost 4 bases and J lost 2 bases. This CDR3 comprises 14 residues. Germline V gene sequence: CDR1 SQVTM, CDR2 ANQGSEA. The CDR3 DNA follows: TGCAGCGTTGCGGGCGACAGGGTCAACTATGGCTACACCTTC. Translated: CSVAGDRVNYGYTF. The variable domain in full, completed from reference TRBV29-1 and TRBJ1-2, reads SAVISQKPSRDICQRGTSLTIQCQVDSQVTMMFWYRQQPGQSLTLIATANQGSEATYESGFVIDKFPISRPNLTFSTLTVSNMSPEDSSIYLCSVAGDRVNYGYTFGSGTRLTVV.

This chain joins TRBV19 and TRBJ2-7; 8 nucleotides line up with TRBD2. The CDR3 loop spans 13 amino acids. Germline assignment: CDR1 LNHDA and CDR2 SQIVND (reference sequence). Unmatched junction bases numbered 4, after V lost 6 bases and J lost 3 bases. The CDR3, as DNA: TGTGCCAGTAGCCCGGGGGGGGTCTACGAGCAGTACTTC. This translates into CASSPGGVYEQYF.

In this sample, this clone turned up once. In DNA, the CDR3 is TGTGCCAGCAGCTTAGGGACAGACACCGGGGAGCTGTTTTTT. Encoded protein: CASSLGTDTGELFF. The chain joins TRBV7-6 to TRBJ2-2; weak D call: TRBD1 (6 bases). The germline V and J ends were trimmed by 1 base and 3 bases, with 6 bases remaining between them. CDR3 size: 14 residues. Germline lookup yields CDR1 SGHVS and CDR2 FNYEAQ.

The chain has TRBV27 and TRBJ1-5; the D gene is possibly TRBD1 (5 bases). The CDR3 loop spans 14 amino acids. The V gene lost 3 bases and the J gene lost 1 base, with 7 bases spanning the gap. Germline V gene sequence: CDR1 MNHEY, CDR2 SMNVEV (reference sequence). The CDR3 loop reads CASSFRASNQPQHF. The CDR3 nucleotides read TGTGCCAGCAGTTTCAGGGCAAGCAATCAGCCCCAGCATTTT.

The V gene is TRBV4-1, the J gene TRBJ2-3; 12 positions agree with TRBD2. Germline V gives CDR1 MGHRA, CDR2 YSYEKL. CDR3 size: 17 residues. V lost 3 bases to trimming and J lost 5 bases; unmatched junction nucleotides: 9. CDR3 in DNA: TGCGCCAGCAGCCAGGGTACTCTAGCGGGGGGGCAAGATACGCAGTATTTT. Residues: CASSQGTLAGGQDTQYF.

V gene TRBV14 combines with J gene TRBJ2-1; 9 positions match TRBD2. The J segment lost 7 bases and the V segment lost 5 bases, leaving 6 bases of the junction unmatched. Germline lookup yields CDR1 SGHDN and CDR2 FVKESK. The CDR3 is 14 amino acids. The CDR3 DNA reads as TGTGCCAGCAGCAGGGGGACTAGCCCGAATGAGCAGTTCTTC. Its protein is CASSRGTSPNEQFF.

The DNA of the CDR3 is TGTGCCAGCAGCCCGGACAGTTCTTATAGCAATCAGCCCCAGCATTTT. The encoded protein is CASSPDSSYSNQPQHF. The V and J genes are TRBV5-5 and TRBJ1-5, with a weak D call TRBD1 (6 bases). Between the trimmed V and J ends, which lost 4 bases and 0 bases, there was a span of 14 bases. In germline, CDR1 is SGHKS, CDR2 YYEKEE (reference sequence). The CDR3 is 16 amino acids.

The chain links TRBV3-1 (or the pseudogene TRBV3-2) to TRBJ2-7; the match to TRBD2 covers 11 bases. The CDR3 covers 14 residues. Per the germline V gene, CDR1 is LGHDT and CDR2 is YNNKEL (reference sequence). Trimming cost V 4 bases and J 6 bases; bases outside gene matches: 5. CDR3 loop: CASSLRLAGGEQYF. DNA for the CDR3: TGTGCCAGCAGCCTCCGGCTAGCGGGAGGCGAGCAGTACTTC.

The gene calls are TRBV5-1 and TRBJ2-1; 8 bases align to TRBD1. The CDR3 sequence is 15 residues long. Germline trimming cut 5 bases from V and 4 bases from J; bases unmatched to any gene: 8. Germline V gives CDR1 SGHRS, CDR2 YFSETQ. DNA for the CDR3: TGCGCCAGCAGTTATGGCCAGGGGGCATACAATGAGCAGTTCTTC. Protein product: CASSYGQGAYNEQFF.

In regard to this clone: The sample holds other DNA sequences that translate to the same CDR3. The chain uses TRBV5-4 and TRBJ1-1, with 11 bases aligning to TRBD1. Germline trimming cut 2 bases from V and 5 bases from J; bases unmatched to any gene: 2. Germline lookup yields CDR1 SGHNT and CDR2 YYREEE (reference sequence). The CDR3 extends over 14 amino acids. The CDR3: CASSLGTGGTEAFF. Written as DNA, the CDR3 is TGTGCCAGCAGCTTAGGGACAGGGGGTACTGAAGCTTTCTTT.

The chain combines TRBV12-3 or TRBV12-4 with TRBJ1-1; D is ambiguous. CDR3 length equals 13 residues. V was clipped by 2 bases and J by 7 bases, with 11 bases between them. In nucleotides, the CDR3 is TGTGCCAGCAGTTTAAGGAGGCCCGATGAAGCTTTCTTT. Translation: CASSLRRPDEAFF.

This clone was counted only a few times. V and J are TRBV30 and TRBJ1-5; D unresolved. CDR3 length: 12 residues. The germline V gene encodes CDR1 GTSNPN and CDR2 SVGIG (reference sequence). V was cut by 4 bases and J by 3 bases, with 7 bases left in between. CDR3: CAWTRDNQPQHF. CDR3 DNA sequence: TGTGCCTGGACGAGGGACAATCAGCCCCAGCATTTT.

This clone was observed once. CDR3 protein: CASSPVTSGNVEQYF. CDR3 DNA: TGTGCCAGCAGCCCCGTCACTAGCGGGAATGTCGAGCAGTACTTC. The chain joins TRBV5-6 to TRBJ2-7; 10 positions match TRBD2. Trimming cost V 4 bases and J 6 bases; bases outside gene matches: 10. Germline V gene data show CDR1 as SGHDT and CDR2 as YYEEEE. The CDR3 has 15 residues. Looking up the rest from reference TRBV5-6 and TRBJ2-7 gives the full variable domain: DAGVTQSPTHLIKTRGQQVTLRCSPKSGHDTVSWYQQALGQGPQFIFQYYEEEERQRGNFPDRFSGHQFPNYSSELNVNALLLGDSALYLCASSPVTSGNVEQYFGPGTRLTVT.

This clone was observed a single time. The rearrangement uses TRBV4-3 and TRBJ1-4; 12 bases agree with TRBD1. Germline CDR1 is LGHNA and CDR2 is YSLEER. CDR3 length: 18 residues. V gave up 0 bases and J gave up 7 bases; unmatched junction bases: 9. The CDR3 loop reads CASSQDPWDRGQGEKLFF. The CDR3 region has the DNA TGCGCCAGCAGCCAAGATCCTTGGGACAGGGGGCAGGGTGAAAAACTGTTTTTT.

The chain uses TRBV10-3 and TRBJ1-2; D perhaps matches TRBD1 (6 bases). Germline assignment: CDR1 ENHRY and CDR2 SYGVKD. The CDR3 spans 15 residues. Trimming stripped 3 bases from V and 3 bases from J, with 14 bases between. CDR3 sequence reads: CAISDEGGEDYGYTF. CDR3 coding DNA: TGTGCCATCAGTGATGAAGGGGGGGAGGACTATGGCTACACCTTC.

The J gene is TRBJ2-5, the V gene TRBV12-5, with a possible D match to TRBD1 (6 bases). Trimming took 6 bases from V and 2 from J, leaving 16 bases between them. Germline lookup yields CDR1 LGHNT and CDR2 FRNRAP. CDR3 size: 15 residues. The DNA of the CDR3 is TGTGCTAGTGGACCCCCAGGGGTTCATCAAGAGACCCAGTACTTC. Its translation is CASGPPGVHQETQYF.

V and J are TRBV9 and TRBJ1-4; 8 positions match TRBD1. This CDR3 has 14 residues. V gave up 3 bases and J gave up 4 bases; unmatched junction bases: 2. Germline V gives CDR1 SGDLS, CDR2 YYNGEE. CDR3 sequence: CASSADRVNEKLFF. The DNA of the CDR3 is TGTGCCAGCAGCGCGGACAGGGTTAATGAAAAACTGTTTTTT.

The chain carries TRBV28 and TRBJ1-1; D is undetermined. The CDR3 sequence is 15 residues long. Germline assignment: CDR1 MDHEN and CDR2 SYDVKM. The V end lost 2 bases, the J end lost 0 bases, and 10 bases lay between the germline ends. CDR3 bases: TGTGCCAGCAGTTTAGAGAGGTTGATGAACACTGAAGCTTTCTTT. Protein product: CASSLERLMNTEAFF.

This chain joins TRBV7-8 and TRBJ1-1; no firm D call. V gave up 4 bases and J gave up 2 bases, with 8 bases separating them. Germline V gives CDR1 SGHVS, CDR2 FQNEAQ. This CDR3 contains 13 residues. The CDR3 DNA is TGTGCCAGCAGCTCGGGTCCAAACACTGAAGCTTTCTTT. Translated, it gives CASSSGPNTEAFF.

The J gene is TRBJ2-6, the V gene TRBV7-9; tentatively, D is TRBD1 (6 bases). Germline V CDR1 and CDR2: SEHNR, FQNEAQ (reference sequence). Trimming pared 1 base from V and 0 bases from J, leaving 10 bases between. There are 17 residues in the CDR3. The CDR3 region has the DNA TGTGCCAGCAGCTTAGTGGGACAAATCTCTGGGGCCAACGTCCTGACTTTC. Translation: CASSLVGQISGANVLTF.

J is TRBJ2-3 and V is TRBV9, with 12 bases aligning to TRBD2. V trimming: 0 bases; J trimming: 5 bases; junction bases outside the gene matches: 7. In germline, CDR1 is SGDLS, CDR2 YYNGEE. This CDR3 is 17 amino acids long. The CDR3 DNA reads as TGTGCCAGCAGCGTAGCGGCTAGCGGGGGGGCAGGAGATACGCAGTATTTT. It is translated as CASSVAASGGAGDTQYF.

The gene calls are TRBV6-5 and TRBJ2-7, with a weak D call TRBD1 (5 bases). Germline V gene sequence: CDR1 MNHEY, CDR2 SVGAGI. The CDR3 length is 13 residues. Trimming shortened V by 3 bases and J by 3 bases, and 9 bases separated the two germline ends. CDR3 bases: TGTGCCAGCAGTTATTACGACAGCTACGAGCAGTACTTC. Translating it yields CASSYYDSYEQYF.

V and J are TRBV3-1 (or the pseudogene TRBV3-2) and TRBJ1-2, with D hard to call. The CDR3 length is 12 residues. CDR1 and CDR2 from the germline V gene are LGHDT and YNNKEL (reference sequence). The V end was cut by 1 base, the J end by 5 bases, with 5 bases between. As DNA, the CDR3 is TGTGCCAGCAGCCAAGGAGAATATGGCTACACCTTC. Translated, it gives CASSQGEYGYTF.

The rearrangement joins TRBV11-3 to TRBJ1-1; tentative D call: TRBD1 (5 bases). Trimming left V 5 bases short and J 1 base short, with 8 bases between. CDR1 is SGHNT and CDR2 is YENEEA in the germline V gene. The CDR3 covers 13 residues. The CDR3 DNA is TGTGCCAGCAGCCAGGACAAGAACACTGAAGCTTTCTTT. It translates to CASSQDKNTEAFF.

The chain couples TRBV3-1 (or the pseudogene TRBV3-2) to TRBJ2-1, with 10 bases identical to TRBD1. The V gene's germline CDR1 is LGHDT and CDR2 YNNKEL (reference sequence). This CDR3 is 17 amino acids long. The ends lost 0 bases at V and 10 bases at J; junction bases unmatched: 12. CDR3 residues: CASSQEVTGTGEGEQFF. The CDR3 DNA follows: TGTGCCAGCAGCCAAGAGGTCACCGGGACAGGGGAAGGCGAGCAGTTCTTC.

The rearrangement uses TRBV6-1 and TRBJ2-7; 8 nucleotides align to TRBD1. The J segment lost 11 bases and the V segment lost 2 bases, leaving 2 bases of the junction unmatched. CDR1 and CDR2 from the germline V gene are MNHNS and SASEGT. The CDR3 has 11 residues. The CDR3 DNA is TGTGCCAGCAGTGAACAACAGGGGGAGTACTTC. Encoded protein: CASSEQQGEYF.

The chain has TRBV10-3 and TRBJ2-7, with 9 bases fitting TRBD1. Germline-derived CDR1 and CDR2 are ENHRY and SYGVKD. V dropped 3 bases and J dropped 3; count of bases not matched to a gene: 6. CDR3 length equals 15 residues. The chain's CDR3 is CAISDSGQGGYEQYF. CDR3 DNA sequence: TGTGCCATCAGTGACTCGGGACAGGGCGGCTACGAGCAGTACTTC.

The chain recombines TRBV3-1 (or the pseudogene TRBV3-2) with TRBJ2-3, with TRBD2 identical over 8 bases. The CDR3 covers 16 residues. Germline V CDR1 and CDR2: LGHDT, YNNKEL (reference sequence). J was trimmed by 6 bases and V by 3 bases; bases with no gene match: 11. Written as DNA, the CDR3 is TGTGCCAGCAGCCACCGAGCGGGGGTGGCACGGGATACGCAGTATTTT. Protein: CASSHRAGVARDTQYF.

This clone was seen only once. This chain connects TRBV3-1 (or the pseudogene TRBV3-2) to TRBJ1-1; TRBD1 matches at 7 bases. Germline values: CDR1 LGHDT, CDR2 YNNKEL (reference sequence). Germline trimming cut 1 base from V and 4 bases from J; bases unmatched to any gene: 9. The CDR3 is 16 amino acids. This CDR3 is CASSQGGDRDFTEAFF. CDR3 coding DNA: TGTGCCAGCAGCCAAGGGGGCGACAGGGACTTCACTGAAGCTTTCTTT.

The rearrangement joins TRBV9 to TRBJ2-5, with TRBD2 as a possible D gene (6 bases). Germline CDR1 SGDLS, CDR2 YYNGEE. The germline V and J ends were trimmed by 4 bases and 1 base, with 14 bases remaining between them. The CDR3 loop spans 15 amino acids. CDR3 sequence: CASSTDLASQETQYF. The CDR3 DNA sequence: TGTGCCAGCAGCACCGATCTAGCGAGCCAAGAGACCCAGTACTTC.